These 13 T cell receptor beta chains came from one sample sequenced in a study of blood T cell repertoires in COVID-19 (dated by TCRdb to about 2020). Library prep was done by the immunoSEQ multiplex PCR assay. TCRdb took this table from immuneACCESS and kept in-frame rearrangements with V and J called. Such tables lack part of the clones; where checked against another copy, unresolved V genes explain under half of the gap, and the rest is unexplained. The sample table records over 150,000 clones; roughly 80% of these occur just once. The leading ten clones occupy roughly 1.7% of the sample. Sequenced: peripheral blood. The receptors derive from a man at least 80 years old with acute or convalescent COVID-19.

A few counts support this clone. V gene TRBV29-1 combines with J gene TRBJ1-3; 12 bases are shared with TRBD1. Germline V gene data show CDR1 as SQVTM and CDR2 as ANQGSEA. This CDR3 has 13 amino acids. Trimming took 6 bases from V and 7 from J; bases not matched to a gene: 4. The CDR3, as DNA: TGCAGCGTCCCGGGACAGGGGGCGAACACCATATATTTT. Encoded protein: CSVPGQGANTIYF.

The chain recombines TRBV5-8 with TRBJ2-1; 8 bases are a match to TRBD2. V lost 0 bases and J lost 10; bases outside the gene matches: 6. The germline V gene encodes CDR1 SGHTS and CDR2 YDEGEE. This CDR3 region has 14 residues. The CDR3 region has the DNA TGTGCCAGCAGCTTGGGCGGGGGGCGGAGGGAGCAGTTCTTC. Amino acid sequence: CASSLGGGRREQFF.

The chain is built from TRBV6-1 and TRBJ2-5, with no clear D. The germline V and J ends were trimmed by 1 base and 2 bases, with 11 bases remaining between them. Germline V gene lookup returns CDR1 MNHNS and CDR2 SASEGT. The CDR3 is made up of 15 amino acids. The CDR3 coding sequence is TGTGCCAGCAGTGAAGGAGCGTCTGGGCAAGAGACCCAGTACTTC. Protein: CASSEGASGQETQYF.

This chain uses TRBV2 with TRBJ2-7; 7 bases fit TRBD1. The CDR3 runs 13 residues. The ends lost 11 bases at V and 5 bases at J; junction bases unmatched: 12. Germline V gene data show CDR1 as SNHLY and CDR2 as FYNNEI. The CDR3 loop reads CAVPDRTPNEQYF. DNA for the CDR3: TGTGCCGTTCCGGACAGGACCCCCAACGAGCAGTACTTC.

The chain uses TRBV9 and TRBJ2-1, with D perhaps TRBD1 (5 bases). V shed 0 bases and J shed 6 bases, with 7 bases lying between them. The CDR3 length is 13 residues. Germline V gene sequence: CDR1 SGDLS, CDR2 YYNGEE. The CDR3: CASSVVGANEQFF. CDR3 nucleotide sequence: TGTGCCAGCAGCGTAGTTGGGGCCAATGAGCAGTTCTTC. The whole variable domain, remainder taken from reference TRBV9 and TRBJ2-1, is DSGVTQTPKHLITATGQRVTLRCSPRSGDLSVYWYQQSLDQGLQFLIQYYNGEERAKGNILERFSAQQFPDLHSELNLSSLELGDSALYFCASSVVGANEQFFGPGTRLTVL.

This chain uses TRBV10-1 with TRBJ2-5, with 7 bases lining up with TRBD1. The germline CDR1 and CDR2 sequences are WNHNN and SYGVQD (reference sequence). The CDR3 sequence is 14 residues long. Unmatched junction bases numbered 3, after V lost 3 bases and J lost 2 bases. The CDR3 DNA is TGCGCCAGCAGTGACCGGGACAGACAAGAGACCCAGTACTTC. This encodes CASSDRDRQETQYF.

This chain uses TRBV19 with TRBJ2-6; 7 nucleotides align to TRBD1. Germline-derived CDR1 and CDR2 are LNHDA and SQIVND (reference sequence). This CDR3 contains 15 residues. Trimming took 6 bases from V and 0 from J; bases not matched to a gene: 2. The CDR3 nucleotides read TGTGCCAGTAGAAACAGGGGCTCTGGGGCCAACGTCCTGACTTTC. It translates to CASRNRGSGANVLTF.

This clone showed up just a few times. J is TRBJ2-2 and V is TRBV6-2 or TRBV6-3; 9 bases are shared with TRBD1. CDR3 size: 16 residues. V was clipped by 0 bases and J by 5 bases; unmatched bases: 4. In germline, CDR1 is MNHEY, CDR2 SVGEGT. As DNA, the CDR3 is TGTGCCAGCAGTTACTCTGGGACAGGGCCTACCGGGGAGCTGTTTTTT. It is translated as CASSYSGTGPTGELFF.

The chain links TRBV9 to TRBJ2-5; 7 bases match TRBD2. V lost 4 bases, J lost 3 bases, and 24 bases stayed unmatched. CDR1 is SGDLS, CDR2 YYNGEE, per germline. The length of the CDR3 is 20 residues. As DNA, the CDR3 is TGTGCCAGCAGCCGGGAACCCACCCAGGGACTAACGGGGAGAGAAGAGACCCAGTACTTC. Protein: CASSREPTQGLTGREETQYF.

This chain uses TRBV2 with TRBJ1-3, with D possibly being TRBD1 (6 bases). V was clipped by 3 bases and J by 1 base, with 10 bases between them. This CDR3 has 15 residues. Germline V lookup: CDR1 SNHLY, CDR2 FYNNEI. The CDR3 sequence is CASSETGSSGNTIYF. The CDR3 DNA is TGTGCCAGCAGTGAGACAGGTTCTTCTGGAAACACCATATATTTT.

The chain joins TRBV5-1 to TRBJ2-3; 8 bases agree with TRBD1. Unmatched junction bases numbered 9, after V lost 0 bases and J lost 3 bases. This CDR3 spans 17 amino acids. CDR1 is SGHRS, CDR2 YFSETQ, per germline. CDR3 residues: CASSLGPGGAGTDTQYF. CDR3 DNA sequence: TGCGCCAGCAGCTTGGGTCCAGGGGGCGCGGGGACAGATACGCAGTATTTT. The variable domain in full, completed from reference TRBV5-1 and TRBJ2-3, reads KAGVTQTPRYLIKTRGQQVTLSCSPISGHRSVSWYQQTPGQGLQFLFEYFSETQRNKGNFPGRFSGRQFSNSRSEMNVSTLELGDSALYLCASSLGPGGAGTDTQYFGPGTRLTVL.

J is TRBJ1-3 and V is TRBV18; the D gene is possibly TRBD1 (6 bases). This CDR3 region has 17 residues. Germline lookup yields CDR1 KGHSH and CDR2 LQKENI. Trimming removed 3 bases from V and 2 bases from J, with 17 bases in between. The CDR3 nucleotides read TGTGCCAGCTCACCGACACCTGGGACACTGGCTGGAAACACCATATATTTT. Protein: CASSPTPGTLAGNTIYF.

Worth noting for this clone: A read error may produce the germline difference seen at one junction end. The J gene is TRBJ2-2, the V gene TRBV7-7; 7 bases are shared with TRBD1. CDR3 size: 18 residues. The germline V gene encodes CDR1 SSHAT and CDR2 FNYEAQ (reference sequence). The CDR3 DNA follows: TGTGCTAGCAGCTTAGTTCGTCCGGGACAGTTCAACACCGGGGAGCTGTTTTTT. It translates to CASSLVRPGQFNTGELFF.